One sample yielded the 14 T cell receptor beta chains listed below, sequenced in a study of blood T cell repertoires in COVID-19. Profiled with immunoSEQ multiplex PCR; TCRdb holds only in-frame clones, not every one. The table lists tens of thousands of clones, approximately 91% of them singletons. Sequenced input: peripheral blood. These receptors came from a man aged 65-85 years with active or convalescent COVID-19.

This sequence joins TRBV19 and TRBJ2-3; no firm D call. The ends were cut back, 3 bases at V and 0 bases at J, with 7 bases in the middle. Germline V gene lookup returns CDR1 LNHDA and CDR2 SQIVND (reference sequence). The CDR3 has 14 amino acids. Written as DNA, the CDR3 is TGTGCCAGTAGTATGCAGTATAGCACAGATACGCAGTATTTT. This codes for CASSMQYSTDTQYF.

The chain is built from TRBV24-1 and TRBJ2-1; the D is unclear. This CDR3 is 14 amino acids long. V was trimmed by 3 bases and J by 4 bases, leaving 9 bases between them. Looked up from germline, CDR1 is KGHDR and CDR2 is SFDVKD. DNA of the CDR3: TGTGCCACCAGTGATAGAGGCATTTACAATGAGCAGTTCTTC. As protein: CATSDRGIYNEQFF.

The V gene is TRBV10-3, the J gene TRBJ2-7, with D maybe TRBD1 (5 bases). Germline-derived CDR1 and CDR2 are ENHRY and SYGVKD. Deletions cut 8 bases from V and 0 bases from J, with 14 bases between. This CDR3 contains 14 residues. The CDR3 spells CAIQTDQNSYEQYF. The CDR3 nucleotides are TGTGCCATCCAGACAGACCAAAACTCCTACGAGCAGTACTTC.

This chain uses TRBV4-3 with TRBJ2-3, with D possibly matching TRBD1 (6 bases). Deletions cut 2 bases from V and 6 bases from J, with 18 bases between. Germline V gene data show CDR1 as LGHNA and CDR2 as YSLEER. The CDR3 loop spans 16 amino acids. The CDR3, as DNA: TGCGCCAGCAGCCAACATCTTACAGGGTTTGCCGATACGCAGTATTTT. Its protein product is CASSQHLTGFADTQYF.

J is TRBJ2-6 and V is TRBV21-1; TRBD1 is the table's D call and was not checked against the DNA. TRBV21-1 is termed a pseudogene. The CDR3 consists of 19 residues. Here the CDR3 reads CASSKSPWQGVSGANVLTF. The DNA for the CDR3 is TGTGCCAGCAGCAAATCCCCCTGGCAGGGGGTCTCTGGGGCCAACGTCCTGACTTTC.

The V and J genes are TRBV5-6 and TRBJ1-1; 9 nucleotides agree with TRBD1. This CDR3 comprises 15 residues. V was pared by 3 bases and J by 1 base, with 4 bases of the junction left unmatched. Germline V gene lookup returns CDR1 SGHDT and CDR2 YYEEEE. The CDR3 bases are TGTGCCAGCAGCTGGGGGGACAGGGAGAACACTGAAGCTTTCTTT. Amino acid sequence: CASSWGDRENTEAFF.

Written as DNA, the CDR3 is TGTGCCAGCAGCCCCGGACAGGGTTGGGGAGATGGCTACACCTTC. Amino acid sequence: CASSPGQGWGDGYTF. The chain combines TRBV5-4 with TRBJ1-2; TRBD1 agrees at 8 bases. The length of the CDR3 is 15 residues. V dropped 4 bases and J dropped 6; count of bases not matched to a gene: 11. Germline V gene sequence: CDR1 SGHNT, CDR2 YYREEE (reference sequence).

In DNA, the CDR3 is TGCAGTGCTAGTTATCCTGGACAGGGCAACTACGAGCAGTACTTC. It codes for CSASYPGQGNYEQYF. V and J are TRBV20-1 and TRBJ2-7; 8 nucleotides line up with TRBD1. Unmatched junction bases numbered 10, after V lost 3 bases and J lost 3 bases. Germline V lookup: CDR1 DFQATT, CDR2 SNEGSKA (reference sequence). The CDR3 contains 15 residues.

Written as DNA, the CDR3 is TGTGCCAGCAGCTTCCAGCGGGGTCCGACAGATACGCAGTATTTT. This codes for CASSFQRGPTDTQYF. The chain joins TRBV7-3 to TRBJ2-3; 7 bases match TRBD2. Germline CDR1 SGHTA, CDR2 FQGTGA. CDR3 length: 15 amino acids. Unmatched junction bases numbered 6, after V lost 3 bases and J lost 3 bases.

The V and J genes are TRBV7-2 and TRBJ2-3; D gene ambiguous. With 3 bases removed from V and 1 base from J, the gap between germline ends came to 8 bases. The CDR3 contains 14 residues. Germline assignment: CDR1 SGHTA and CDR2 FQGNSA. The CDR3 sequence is CASSFFGRTDTQYF. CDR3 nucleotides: TGTGCCAGCAGCTTTTTCGGTCGCACAGATACGCAGTATTTT.

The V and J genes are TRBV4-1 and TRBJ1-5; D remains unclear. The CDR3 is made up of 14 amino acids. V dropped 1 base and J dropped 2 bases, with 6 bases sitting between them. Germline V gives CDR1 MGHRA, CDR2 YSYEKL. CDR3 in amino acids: CASSQAGGNQPQHF. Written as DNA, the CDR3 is TGCGCCAGCAGCCAAGCCGGAGGCAATCAGCCCCAGCATTTT.

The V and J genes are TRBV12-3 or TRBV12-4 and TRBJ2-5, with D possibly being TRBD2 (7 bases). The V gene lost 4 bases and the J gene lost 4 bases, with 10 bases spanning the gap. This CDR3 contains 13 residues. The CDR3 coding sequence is TGTGCCAGCAGTTGGAGGGGGGGAGAGACCCAGTACTTC. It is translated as CASSWRGGETQYF.

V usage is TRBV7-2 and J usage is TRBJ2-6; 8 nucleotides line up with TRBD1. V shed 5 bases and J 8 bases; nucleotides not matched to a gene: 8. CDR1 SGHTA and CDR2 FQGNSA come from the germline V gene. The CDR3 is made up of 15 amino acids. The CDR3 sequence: CASSTRQGSTNVLTF. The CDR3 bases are TGTGCCAGCAGCACCCGACAGGGGTCCACCAACGTCCTGACTTTC.

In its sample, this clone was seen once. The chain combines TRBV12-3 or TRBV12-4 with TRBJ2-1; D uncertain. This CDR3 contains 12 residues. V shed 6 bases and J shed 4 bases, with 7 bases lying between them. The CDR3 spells CASSPFYNEQFF. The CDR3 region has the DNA TGTGCCAGCAGCCCATTTTACAATGAGCAGTTCTTC.